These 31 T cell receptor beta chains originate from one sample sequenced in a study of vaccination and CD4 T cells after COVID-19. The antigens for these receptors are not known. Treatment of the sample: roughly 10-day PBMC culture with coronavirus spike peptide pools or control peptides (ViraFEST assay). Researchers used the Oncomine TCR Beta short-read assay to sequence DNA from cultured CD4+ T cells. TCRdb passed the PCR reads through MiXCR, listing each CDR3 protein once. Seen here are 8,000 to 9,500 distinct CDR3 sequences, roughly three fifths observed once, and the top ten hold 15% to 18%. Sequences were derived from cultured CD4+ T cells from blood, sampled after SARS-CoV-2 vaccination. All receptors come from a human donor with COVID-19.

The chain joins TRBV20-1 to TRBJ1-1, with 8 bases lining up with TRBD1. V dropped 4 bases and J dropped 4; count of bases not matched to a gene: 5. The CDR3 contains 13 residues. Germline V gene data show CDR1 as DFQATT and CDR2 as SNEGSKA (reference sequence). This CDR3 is CSAKAGGFTEAFF. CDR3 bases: TGCAGTGCTAAGGCAGGGGGCTTCACTGAAGCTTTCTTT.

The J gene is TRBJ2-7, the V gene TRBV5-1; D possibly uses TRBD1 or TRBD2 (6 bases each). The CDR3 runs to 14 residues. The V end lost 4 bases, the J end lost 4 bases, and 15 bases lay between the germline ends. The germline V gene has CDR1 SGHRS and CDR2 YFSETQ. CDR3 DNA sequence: TGCGCCAGCAGCGAACAGGGCGCGGGATACGAGCAGTACTTC. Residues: CASSEQGAGYEQYF. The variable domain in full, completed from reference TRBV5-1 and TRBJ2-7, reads KAGVTQTPRYLIKTRGQQVTLSCSPISGHRSVSWYQQTPGQGLQFLFEYFSETQRNKGNFPGRFSGRQFSNSRSEMNVSTLELGDSALYLCASSEQGAGYEQYFGPGTRLTVT.

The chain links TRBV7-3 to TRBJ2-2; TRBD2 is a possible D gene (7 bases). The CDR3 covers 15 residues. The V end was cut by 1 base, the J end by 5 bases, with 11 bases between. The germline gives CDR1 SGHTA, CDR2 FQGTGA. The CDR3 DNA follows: TGTGCCAGCAGCTTAATACAGGGAGGGACCGGGGAGCTGTTTTTT. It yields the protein CASSLIQGGTGELFF.

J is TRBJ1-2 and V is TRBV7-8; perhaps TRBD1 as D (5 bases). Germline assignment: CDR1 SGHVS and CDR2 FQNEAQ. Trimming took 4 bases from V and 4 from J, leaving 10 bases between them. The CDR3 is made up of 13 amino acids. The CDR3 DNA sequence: TGTGCCAGCAGCTCGGGACTCGGCTATGGCTACACCTTC. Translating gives CASSSGLGYGYTF.

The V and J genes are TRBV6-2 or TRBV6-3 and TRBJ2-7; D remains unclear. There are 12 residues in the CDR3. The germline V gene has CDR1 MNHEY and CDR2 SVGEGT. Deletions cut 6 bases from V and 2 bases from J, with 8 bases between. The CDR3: CASRAATYEQYF. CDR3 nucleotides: TGTGCCAGCAGAGCCGCTACCTACGAGCAGTACTTC.

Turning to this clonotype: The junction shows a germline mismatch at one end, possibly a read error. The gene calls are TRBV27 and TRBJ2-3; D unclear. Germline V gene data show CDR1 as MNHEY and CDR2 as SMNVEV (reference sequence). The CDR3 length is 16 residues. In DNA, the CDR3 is TGTGCCAGCAGTTTAGGCAGAATAATAGGCACAGATACGCGGTATTTT. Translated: CASSLGRIIGTDTRYF.

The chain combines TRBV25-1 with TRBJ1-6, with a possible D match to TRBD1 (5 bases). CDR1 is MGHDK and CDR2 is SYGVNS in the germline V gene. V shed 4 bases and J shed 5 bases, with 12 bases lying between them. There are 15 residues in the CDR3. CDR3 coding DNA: TGTGCCAGCAGTGGGCAGGGAGGAAATAATTCACCCCTCCACTTT. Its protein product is CASSGQGGNNSPLHF.

CDR3 in amino acids: CASSTSPPNEQYF. CDR3 nucleotides: TGTGCCAGCAGTACATCCCCCCCAAACGAGCAGTACTTC. J is TRBJ2-7 and V is TRBV27, with D uncertain. Germline V lookup: CDR1 MNHEY, CDR2 SMNVEV (reference sequence). The CDR3 is made up of 13 amino acids. The germline V and J ends were trimmed by 5 bases and 5 bases, with 13 bases remaining between them.

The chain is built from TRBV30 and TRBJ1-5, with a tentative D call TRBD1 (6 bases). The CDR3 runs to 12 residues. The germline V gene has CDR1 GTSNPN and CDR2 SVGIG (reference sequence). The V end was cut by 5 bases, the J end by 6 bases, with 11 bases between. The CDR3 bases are TGTGCCTGGCAGGGGATTGGTCAGCCCCAGCATTTT. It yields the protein CAWQGIGQPQHF.

Here the CDR3 reads CASSDASGLWEQYF. The CDR3 nucleotides read TGTGCCAGCAGTGATGCCAGCGGCCTGTGGGAGCAGTACTTC. The chain carries TRBV25-1 and TRBJ2-7; D perhaps matches TRBD2 (5 bases). The CDR3 loop spans 14 amino acids. The germline gives CDR1 MGHDK, CDR2 SYGVNS. V lost 3 bases to trimming and J lost 7 bases, with 16 bases between them.

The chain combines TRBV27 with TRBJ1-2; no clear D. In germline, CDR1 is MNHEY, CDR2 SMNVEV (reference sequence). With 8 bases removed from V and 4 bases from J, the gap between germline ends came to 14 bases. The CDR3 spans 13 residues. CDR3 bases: TGTGCCAGCGGATTGAATCGATCCTATGGCTACACCTTC. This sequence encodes CASGLNRSYGYTF.

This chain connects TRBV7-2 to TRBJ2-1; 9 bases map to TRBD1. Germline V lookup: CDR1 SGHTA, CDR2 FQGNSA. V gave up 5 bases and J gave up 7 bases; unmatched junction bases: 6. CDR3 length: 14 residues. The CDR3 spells CASSKDRGGNEQFF. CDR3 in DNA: TGTGCCAGCAGCAAGGACAGGGGTGGGAATGAGCAGTTCTTC.

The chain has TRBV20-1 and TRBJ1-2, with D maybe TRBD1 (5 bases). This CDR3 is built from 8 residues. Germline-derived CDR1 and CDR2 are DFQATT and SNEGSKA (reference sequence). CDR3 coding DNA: TGCTCAACCCGGGGGAACACCTTC. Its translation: CSTRGNTF.

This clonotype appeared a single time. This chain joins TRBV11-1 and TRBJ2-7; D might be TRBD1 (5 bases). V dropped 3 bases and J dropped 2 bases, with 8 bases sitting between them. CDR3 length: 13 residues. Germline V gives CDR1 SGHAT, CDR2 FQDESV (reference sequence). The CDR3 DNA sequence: TGTGCCAGCAGCTTCGCAGGGACCTACGAGCAGTACTTC. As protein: CASSFAGTYEQYF.

CDR3 DNA: TGCAGTGCTAGTCAGACAGGGGACGAGCAGTACTTC. As protein: CSASQTGDEQYF. This chain uses TRBV20-1 with TRBJ2-7; 8 bases fit TRBD1. V dropped 3 bases and J dropped 5; count of bases not matched to a gene: 3. Looked up from germline, CDR1 is DFQATT and CDR2 is SNEGSKA (reference sequence). The CDR3 covers 12 residues.

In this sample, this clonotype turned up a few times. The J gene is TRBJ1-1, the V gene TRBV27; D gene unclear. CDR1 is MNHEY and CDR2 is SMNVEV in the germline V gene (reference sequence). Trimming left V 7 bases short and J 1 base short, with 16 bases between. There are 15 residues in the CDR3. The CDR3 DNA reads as TGTGCCAGCACCACATCGGGGAATAGGAACACTGAAGCTTTCTTT. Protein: CASTTSGNRNTEAFF.

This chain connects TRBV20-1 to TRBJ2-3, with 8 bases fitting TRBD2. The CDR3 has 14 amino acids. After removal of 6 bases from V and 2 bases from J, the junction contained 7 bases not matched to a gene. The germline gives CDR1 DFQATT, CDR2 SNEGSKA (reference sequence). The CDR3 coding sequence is TGCAGTGCGGTAGGAGCGGGGGTCACAGATACGCAGTATTTT. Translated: CSAVGAGVTDTQYF.

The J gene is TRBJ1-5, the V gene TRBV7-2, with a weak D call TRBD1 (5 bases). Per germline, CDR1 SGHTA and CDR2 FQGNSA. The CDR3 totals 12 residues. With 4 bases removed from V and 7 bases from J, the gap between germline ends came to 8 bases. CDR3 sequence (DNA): TGTGCCAGCAGCTCTGGGGCACAGCCCCAGCATTTT. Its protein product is CASSSGAQPQHF.

CDR3 nucleotide sequence: TGTGCCAGCACCCCACAGGGGGGGACGCCGAATGGCTACACCTTC. Translating it yields CASTPQGGTPNGYTF. The chain is built from TRBV6-1 and TRBJ1-2, with 8 bases fitting TRBD1. The germline gives CDR1 MNHNS, CDR2 SASEGT. The CDR3 contains 15 residues. J gave up 6 bases and V 7 bases, and 13 bases lay outside the gene matches.

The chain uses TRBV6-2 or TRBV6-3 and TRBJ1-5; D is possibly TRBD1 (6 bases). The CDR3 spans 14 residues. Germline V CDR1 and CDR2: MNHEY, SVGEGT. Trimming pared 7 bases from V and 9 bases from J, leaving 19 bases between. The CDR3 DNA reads TGTGCCAGCACAAACGGGGGCAGTATAACGCCCCAGCATTTT. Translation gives CASTNGGSITPQHF.

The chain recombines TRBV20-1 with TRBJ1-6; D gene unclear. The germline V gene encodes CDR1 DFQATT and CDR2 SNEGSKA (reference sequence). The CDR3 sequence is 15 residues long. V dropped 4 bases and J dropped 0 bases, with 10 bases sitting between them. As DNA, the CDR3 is TGCAGTGCTAACCAAGTGGCCTCCTATAATTCACCCCTCCACTTT. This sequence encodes CSANQVASYNSPLHF.

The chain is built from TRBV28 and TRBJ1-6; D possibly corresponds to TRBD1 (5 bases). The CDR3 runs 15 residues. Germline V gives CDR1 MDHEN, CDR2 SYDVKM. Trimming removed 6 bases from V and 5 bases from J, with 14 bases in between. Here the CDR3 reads CASSLGARDNSPLHF. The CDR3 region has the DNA TGTGCCAGCAGCCTAGGGGCAAGGGATAATTCACCCCTCCACTTT. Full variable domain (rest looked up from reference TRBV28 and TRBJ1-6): DVKVTQSSRYLVKRTGEKVFLECVQDMDHENMFWYRQDPGLGLRLIYFSYDVKMKEKGDIPEGYSVSREKKERFSLILESASTNQTSMYLCASSLGARDNSPLHFGNGTRLTVT.

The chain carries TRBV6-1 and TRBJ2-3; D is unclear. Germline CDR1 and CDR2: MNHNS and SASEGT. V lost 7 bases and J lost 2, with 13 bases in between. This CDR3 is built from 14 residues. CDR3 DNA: TGTGCCAGCAATATACCCGGGTCCACAGATACGCAGTATTTT. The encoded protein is CASNIPGSTDTQYF.

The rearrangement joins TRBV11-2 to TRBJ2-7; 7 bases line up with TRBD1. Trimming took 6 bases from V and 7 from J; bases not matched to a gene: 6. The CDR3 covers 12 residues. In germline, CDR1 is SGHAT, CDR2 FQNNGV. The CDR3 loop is CASRRTGREQYF. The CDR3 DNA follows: TGTGCCAGCAGGCGGACAGGTCGGGAGCAGTACTTC.

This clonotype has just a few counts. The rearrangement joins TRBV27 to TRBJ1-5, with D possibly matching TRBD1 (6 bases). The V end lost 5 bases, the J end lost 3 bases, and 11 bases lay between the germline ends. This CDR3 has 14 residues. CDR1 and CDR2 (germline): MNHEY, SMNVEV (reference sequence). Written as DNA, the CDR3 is TGTGCCAGCAGTAACCAGGGGAACAATCAGCCCCAGCATTTT. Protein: CASSNQGNNQPQHF.

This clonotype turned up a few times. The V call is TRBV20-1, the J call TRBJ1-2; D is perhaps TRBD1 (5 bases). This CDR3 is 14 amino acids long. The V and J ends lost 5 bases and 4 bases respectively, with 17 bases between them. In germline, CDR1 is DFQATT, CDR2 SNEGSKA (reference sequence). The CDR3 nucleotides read TGCAGTGCTCCTCCGGGGGGGTTCAGCTATGGCTACACCTTC. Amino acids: CSAPPGGFSYGYTF.

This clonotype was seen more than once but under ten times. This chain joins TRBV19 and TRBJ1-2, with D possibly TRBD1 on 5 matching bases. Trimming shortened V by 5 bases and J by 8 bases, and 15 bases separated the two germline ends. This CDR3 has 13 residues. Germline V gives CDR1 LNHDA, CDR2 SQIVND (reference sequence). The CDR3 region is CASSGSRQGGYTF. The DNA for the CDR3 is TGTGCCAGTAGTGGGTCTCGGCAGGGCGGCTACACCTTC.

The CDR3, as DNA: TGTGCCAGCAGCCCAAGTTTGGGACTAGCGGCAAAAGAGACCCAGTACTTC. Translation: CASSPSLGLAAKETQYF. V gene TRBV7-9 combines with J gene TRBJ2-5, with 11 nucleotides matching TRBD2. The germline gives CDR1 SEHNR, CDR2 FQNEAQ (reference sequence). V shed 5 bases, J shed 3 bases, and the junction held 11 bases outside the gene matches. The CDR3 contains 17 residues.

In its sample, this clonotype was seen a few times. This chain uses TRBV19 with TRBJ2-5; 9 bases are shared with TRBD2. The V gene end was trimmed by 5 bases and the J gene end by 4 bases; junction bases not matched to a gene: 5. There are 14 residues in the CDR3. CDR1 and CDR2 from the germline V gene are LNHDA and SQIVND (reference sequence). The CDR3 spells CASSGGLATETQYF. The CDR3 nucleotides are TGTGCCAGTAGTGGGGGACTAGCCACAGAGACCCAGTACTTC.

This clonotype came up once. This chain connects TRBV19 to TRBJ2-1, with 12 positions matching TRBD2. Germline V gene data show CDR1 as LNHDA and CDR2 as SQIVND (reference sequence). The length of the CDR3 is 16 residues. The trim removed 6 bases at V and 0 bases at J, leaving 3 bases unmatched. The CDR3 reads CASSRTSGASYNEQFF. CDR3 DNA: TGTGCCAGTAGCCGGACTAGCGGGGCCTCCTACAATGAGCAGTTCTTC.

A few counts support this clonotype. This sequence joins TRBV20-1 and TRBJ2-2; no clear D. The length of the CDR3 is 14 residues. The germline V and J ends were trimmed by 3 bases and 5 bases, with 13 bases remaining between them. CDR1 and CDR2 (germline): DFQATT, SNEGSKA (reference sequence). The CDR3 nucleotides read TGCAGTGCTAGTGATTTGAAGGCAACCGGGGAGCTGTTTTTT. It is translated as CSASDLKATGELFF.